This T cell receptor beta chain stems from a study of T cells in Graves' hyperthyroidism and ophthalmopathy. Study findings and constraints: Blood also contained most expanded thyroid clonotypes above 0.001. Ophthalmopathy prediction by the model preceded onset by a median about 6 months.

This clonotype was seen at least ten times. The antigen is undetermined. Researchers took RNA transcripts and amplified the TCR beta CDR3 regions from them. The study used the HTBI primer set for a first-round RT-PCR of the TCR CDR3. Via MiXCR, TCRdb re-called the multiplex PCR reads, giving one row per CDR3 protein. In the table there are approximately 410,000 distinct CDR3 sequences, roughly 13% of which are singletons. Clinical symptoms, serum thyroxine, TRAb, thyroid ultrasound and orbital computed tomography informed diagnoses. 10 ml fresh peripheral blood yielded the PBMCs. Deletions cut 5 bases from V and 1 base from J, with 9 bases between. Germline-derived CDR1 and CDR2 are LGHDT and YNNKEL (reference sequence). This CDR3 spans 14 amino acids.

The sample comprised blood. The V gene is TRBV3-1, the J gene TRBJ1-5; possibly TRBD1 for D (5 bases). This clonotype was sampled from a woman between 18 and 30 years old with Graves' hyperthyroidism. The CDR3 region has the DNA TGTGCCAGCAGCGCCAGGGCGAGCAATCAGCCCCAGCATTTT. This gives the protein CASSARASNQPQHF.